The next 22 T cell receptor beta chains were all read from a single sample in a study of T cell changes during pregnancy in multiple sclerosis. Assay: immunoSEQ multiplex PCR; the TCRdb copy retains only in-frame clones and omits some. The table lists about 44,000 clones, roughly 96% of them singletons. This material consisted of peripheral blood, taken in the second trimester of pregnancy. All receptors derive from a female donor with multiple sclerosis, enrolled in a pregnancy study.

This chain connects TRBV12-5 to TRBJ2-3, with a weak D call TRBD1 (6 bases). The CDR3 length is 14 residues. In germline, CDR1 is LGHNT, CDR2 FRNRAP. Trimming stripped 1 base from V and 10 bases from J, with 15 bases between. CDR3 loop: CASGLGRENRAQYF. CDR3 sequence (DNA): TGTGCTAGTGGTTTGGGCAGGGAAAACAGGGCGCAGTATTTT.

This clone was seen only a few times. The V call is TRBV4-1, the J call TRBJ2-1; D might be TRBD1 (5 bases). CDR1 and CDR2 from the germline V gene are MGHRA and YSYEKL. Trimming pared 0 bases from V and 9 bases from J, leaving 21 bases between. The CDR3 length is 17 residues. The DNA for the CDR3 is TGCGCCAGCAGCCAAGATGGGGCGGTCCGGCTTGTGGGTGAGCAGTTCTTC. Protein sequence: CASSQDGAVRLVGEQFF.

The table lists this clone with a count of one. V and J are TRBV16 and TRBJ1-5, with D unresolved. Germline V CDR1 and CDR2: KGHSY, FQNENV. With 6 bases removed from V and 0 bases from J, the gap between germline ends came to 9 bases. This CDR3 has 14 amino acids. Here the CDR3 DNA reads TGTGCCAGCAGTCTACAGTATAGCAATCAGCCCCAGCATTTT. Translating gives CASSLQYSNQPQHF.

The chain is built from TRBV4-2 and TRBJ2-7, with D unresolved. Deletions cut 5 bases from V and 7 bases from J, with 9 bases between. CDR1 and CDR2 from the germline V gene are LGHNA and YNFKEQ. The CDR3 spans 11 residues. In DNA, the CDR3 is TGTGCCAGCAGCGGAAGAGGAGAGCAGTACTTC. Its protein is CASSGRGEQYF.

CDR3 sequence reads: CASSPRDSYEQYF. The CDR3 nucleotides read TGTGCCAGCAGCCCCCGGGACTCCTACGAGCAGTACTTC. This chain links TRBV5-4 with TRBJ2-7; TRBD2 might be the D (5 bases). Germline lookup yields CDR1 SGHNT and CDR2 YYREEE (reference sequence). The ends were cut back, 4 bases at V and 0 bases at J, with 8 bases in the middle. This CDR3 spans 13 amino acids.

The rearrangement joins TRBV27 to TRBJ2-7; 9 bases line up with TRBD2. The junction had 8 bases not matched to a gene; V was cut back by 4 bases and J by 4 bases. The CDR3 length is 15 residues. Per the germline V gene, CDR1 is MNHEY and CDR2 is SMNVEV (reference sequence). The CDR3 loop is CASSSSASGDYEQYF. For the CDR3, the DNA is TGTGCCAGCAGTTCTAGTGCTAGCGGGGATTACGAGCAGTACTTC.

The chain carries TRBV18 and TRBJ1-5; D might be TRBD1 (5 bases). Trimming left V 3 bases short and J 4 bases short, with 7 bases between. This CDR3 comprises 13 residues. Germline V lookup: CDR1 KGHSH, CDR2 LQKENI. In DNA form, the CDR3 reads TGTGCCAGCTCACCGCCAGGGAATCAGCCCCAGCATTTT. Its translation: CASSPPGNQPQHF.

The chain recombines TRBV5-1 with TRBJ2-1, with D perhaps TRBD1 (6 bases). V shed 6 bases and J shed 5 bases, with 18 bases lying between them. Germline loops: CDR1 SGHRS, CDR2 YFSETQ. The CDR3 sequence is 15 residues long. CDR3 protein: CASTSFGTNNNEQFF. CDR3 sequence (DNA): TGCGCCAGCACCTCCTTTGGGACAAACAACAATGAGCAGTTCTTC.

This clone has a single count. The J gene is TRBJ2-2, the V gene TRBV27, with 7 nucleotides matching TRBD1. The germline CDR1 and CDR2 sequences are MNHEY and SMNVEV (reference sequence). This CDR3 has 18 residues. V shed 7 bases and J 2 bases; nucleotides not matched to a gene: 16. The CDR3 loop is CASTTARGTDYNTGELFF. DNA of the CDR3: TGTGCCAGCACCACCGCGAGGGGGACAGACTACAACACCGGGGAGCTGTTTTTT.

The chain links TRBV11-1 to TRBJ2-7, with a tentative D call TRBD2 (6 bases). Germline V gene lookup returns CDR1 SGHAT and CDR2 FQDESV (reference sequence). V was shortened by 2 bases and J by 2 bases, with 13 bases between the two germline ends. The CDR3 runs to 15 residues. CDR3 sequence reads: CASSLRDFGTYEQYF. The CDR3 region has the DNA TGTGCCAGCAGCTTACGGGACTTCGGCACCTACGAGCAGTACTTC.

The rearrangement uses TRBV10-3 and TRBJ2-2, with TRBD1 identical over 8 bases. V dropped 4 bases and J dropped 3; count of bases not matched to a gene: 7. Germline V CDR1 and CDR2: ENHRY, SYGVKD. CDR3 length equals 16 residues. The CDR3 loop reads CAISVDRALDTGELFF. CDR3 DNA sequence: TGTGCCATCAGTGTGGACAGGGCTCTGGACACCGGGGAGCTGTTTTTT.

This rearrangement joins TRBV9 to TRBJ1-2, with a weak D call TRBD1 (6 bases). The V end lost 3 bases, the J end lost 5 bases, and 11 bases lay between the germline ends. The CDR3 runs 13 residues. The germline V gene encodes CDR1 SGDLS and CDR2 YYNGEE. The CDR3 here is CASSEGEGYGYTF. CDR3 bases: TGTGCCAGCAGCGAGGGGGAGGGATATGGCTACACCTTC. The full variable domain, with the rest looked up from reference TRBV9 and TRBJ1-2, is DSGVTQTPKHLITATGQRVTLRCSPRSGDLSVYWYQQSLDQGLQFLIQYYNGEERAKGNILERFSAQQFPDLHSELNLSSLELGDSALYFCASSEGEGYGYTFGSGTRLTVV.

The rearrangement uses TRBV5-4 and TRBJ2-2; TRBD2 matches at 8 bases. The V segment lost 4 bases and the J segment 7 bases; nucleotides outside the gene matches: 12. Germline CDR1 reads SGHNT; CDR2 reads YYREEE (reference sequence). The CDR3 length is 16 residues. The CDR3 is CASSLDPGTRDGELFF. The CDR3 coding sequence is TGTGCCAGCAGCCTGGACCCCGGGACTAGGGACGGGGAGCTGTTTTTT.

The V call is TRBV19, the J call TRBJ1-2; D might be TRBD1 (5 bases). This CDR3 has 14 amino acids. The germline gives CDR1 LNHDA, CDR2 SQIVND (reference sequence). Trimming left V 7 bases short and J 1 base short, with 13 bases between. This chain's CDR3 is CASTRAGDNYGYTF. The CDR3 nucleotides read TGTGCCAGTACCCGCGCGGGGGATAACTATGGCTACACCTTC.

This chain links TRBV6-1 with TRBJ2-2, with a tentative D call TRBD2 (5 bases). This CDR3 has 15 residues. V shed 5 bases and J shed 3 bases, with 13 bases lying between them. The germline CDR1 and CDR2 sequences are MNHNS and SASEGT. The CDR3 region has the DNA TGTGCCAGCAGTTCAGGTATCGGGGACACCGGGGAGCTGTTTTTT. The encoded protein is CASSSGIGDTGELFF.

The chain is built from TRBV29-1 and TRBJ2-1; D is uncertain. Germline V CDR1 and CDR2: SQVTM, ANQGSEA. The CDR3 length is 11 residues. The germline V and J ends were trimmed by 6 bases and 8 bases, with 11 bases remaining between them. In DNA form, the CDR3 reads TGCAGCGTGGCCTTCGCGGATGAGCAGTTCTTC. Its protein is CSVAFADEQFF.

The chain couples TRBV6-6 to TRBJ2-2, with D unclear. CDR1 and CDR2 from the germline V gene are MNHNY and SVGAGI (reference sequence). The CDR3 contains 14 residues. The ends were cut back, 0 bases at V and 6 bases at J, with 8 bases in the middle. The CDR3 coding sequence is TGTGCCAGCAGTTACTCTTCATGGCCCGGGGAGCTGTTTTTT. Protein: CASSYSSWPGELFF.

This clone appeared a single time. CDR3: CASSPEAGRETQYF. The CDR3 nucleotides are TGTGCCAGCAGCCCAGAGGCAGGGCGAGAGACCCAGTACTTC. V is TRBV7-2 and J is TRBJ2-5; D is perhaps TRBD1 (5 bases). The CDR3 is made up of 14 amino acids. Germline V lookup: CDR1 SGHTA, CDR2 FQGNSA. The V end lost 5 bases, the J end lost 4 bases, and 14 bases lay between the germline ends.

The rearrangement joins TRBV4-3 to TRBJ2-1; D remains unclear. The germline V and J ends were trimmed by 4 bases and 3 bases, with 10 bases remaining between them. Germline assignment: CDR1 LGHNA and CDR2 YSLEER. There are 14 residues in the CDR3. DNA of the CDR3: TGCGCCAGCAGCCCAGATGAGAACTACAATGAGCAGTTCTTC. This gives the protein CASSPDENYNEQFF.

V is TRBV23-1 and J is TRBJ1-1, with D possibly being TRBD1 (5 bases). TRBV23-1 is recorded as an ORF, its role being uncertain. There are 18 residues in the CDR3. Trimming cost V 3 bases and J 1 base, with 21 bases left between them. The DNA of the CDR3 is TGCGCCAGCAGTCACACAACGGGAGGTCGGGGACCGAACACTGAAGCTTTCTTT. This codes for CASSHTTGGRGPNTEAFF.

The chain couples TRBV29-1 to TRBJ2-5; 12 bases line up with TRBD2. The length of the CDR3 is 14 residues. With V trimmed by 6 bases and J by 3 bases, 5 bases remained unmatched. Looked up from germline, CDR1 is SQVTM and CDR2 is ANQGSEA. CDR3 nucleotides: TGCAGCGTCCGGACTAGCGGGAATAAAGAGACCCAGTACTTC. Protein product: CSVRTSGNKETQYF.

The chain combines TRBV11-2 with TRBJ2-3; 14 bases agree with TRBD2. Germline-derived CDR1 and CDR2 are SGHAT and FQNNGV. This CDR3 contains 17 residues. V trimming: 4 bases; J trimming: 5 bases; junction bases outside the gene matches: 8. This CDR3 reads CASSSNRGTSGRDTQYF. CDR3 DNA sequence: TGTGCCAGCAGCTCCAACCGCGGGACTAGCGGGAGAGATACGCAGTATTTT.